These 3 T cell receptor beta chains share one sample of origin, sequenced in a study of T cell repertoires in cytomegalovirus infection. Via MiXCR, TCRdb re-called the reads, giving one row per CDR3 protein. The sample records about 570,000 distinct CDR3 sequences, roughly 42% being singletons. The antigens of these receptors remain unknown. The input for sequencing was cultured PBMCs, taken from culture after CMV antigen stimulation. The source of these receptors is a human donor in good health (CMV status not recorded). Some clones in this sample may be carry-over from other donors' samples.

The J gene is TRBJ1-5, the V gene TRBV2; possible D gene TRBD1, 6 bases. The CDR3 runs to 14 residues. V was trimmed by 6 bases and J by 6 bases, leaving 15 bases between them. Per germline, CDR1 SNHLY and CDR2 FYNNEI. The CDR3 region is CASRAQGTRQPQHF. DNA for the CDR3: TGTGCCAGCAGGGCACAGGGAACTCGTCAGCCCCAGCATTTT. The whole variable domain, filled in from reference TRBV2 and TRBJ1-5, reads EPEVTQTPSHQVTQMGQEVILRCVPISNHLYFYWYRQILGQKVEFLVSFYNNEISEKSEIFDDQFSVERPDGSNFTLKIRSTKLEDSAMYFCASRAQGTRQPQHFGDGTRLSIL.

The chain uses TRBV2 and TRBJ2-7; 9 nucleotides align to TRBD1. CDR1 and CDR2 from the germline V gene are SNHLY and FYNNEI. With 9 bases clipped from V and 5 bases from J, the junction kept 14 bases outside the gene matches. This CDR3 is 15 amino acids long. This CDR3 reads CASKGTGQGTDEQYF. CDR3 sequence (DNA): TGTGCCAGTAAAGGAACGGGACAGGGTACCGACGAGCAGTACTTC.

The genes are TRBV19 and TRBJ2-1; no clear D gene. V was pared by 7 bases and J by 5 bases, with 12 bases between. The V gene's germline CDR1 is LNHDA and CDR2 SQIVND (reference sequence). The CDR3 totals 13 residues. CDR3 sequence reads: CASTATLNNEQFF. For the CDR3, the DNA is TGTGCCAGTACCGCGACCCTAAACAATGAGCAGTTCTTC.